The rows below give T cell receptor beta chains drawn from one sample of a study of OX40 agonist ivuxolimab in advanced cancers. The protocol was immunoSEQ multiplex PCR, while the TCRdb copy is restricted to in-frame clones and leaves out a portion. The sample records approximately 100,000 clones, 90% being singletons. The sequencing used CD4+ or CD8+ T cells sorted from blood, collected in a trial of the OX40 agonist ivuxolimab. The receptors stem from an adult with an advanced solid tumor such as melanoma, head and neck, liver or kidney cancer. The CDR3 runs from the conserved cysteine through the conserved F or W. D genes are given only for firm matches. Clone size is given for some rows only: seen once, a few or many times, or a class if the clone is expanded.

size	J	V	D	DNA	CDR3
-	TRBJ2-3	TRBV6-6	-	TGTGCCAGCAGTTCCACAGATACGCAGTATTTT	CASSSTDTQYF
-	TRBJ1-3	TRBV18	-	TGTGCCAGCTCTCCGGACCGAGTACCTGGAAACACCATATATTTT	CASSPDRVPGNTIYF
-	TRBJ1-2	TRBV4-1	-	TGCGCCAGCAGCCAGGCCCCACAGGCGGACTATGGCTACACCTTC	CASSQAPQADYGYTF
few	TRBJ1-2	TRBV4-3	TRBD1	TGCGCCAGCAGCCAACAGACAGGGGAAGGAGGCTACACCTTC	CASSQQTGEGGYTF
-	TRBJ2-1	TRBV2	-	TGTGCCAGCAGTGAAGCAGTCACCCCAAGGTTGGGGTTCTTC	CASSEAVTPRLGFF
-	TRBJ1-2	TRBV2	TRBD1	TGTGCCAGCAGGTCACAGGGGTGGTATGGCTACACCTTC	CASRSQGWYGYTF
-	TRBJ2-5	TRBV7-9	TRBD1	TGTGCCAGCAGCCGGGACAGTCAAGAGACCCAGTACTTC	CASSRDSQETQYF
-	TRBJ1-2	TRBV7-2	-	TGTGCCAGCAGCTCCGGGACGGGACTTTTTTATGGCTACACCTTC	CASSSGTGLFYGYTF
-	TRBJ1-2	TRBV7-9	-	TGTGCCAGCAGCTTATTGGGCGGCCTCCTCACGTCACACACCTTC	CASSLLGGLLTSHTF
-	TRBJ2-5	TRBV19	TRBD2	TGTGCCACCGCCGAAGCGGGGGCCACGTACAAAGGAGAGACCCAGTACTTC	CATAEAGATYKGETQYF
once	TRBJ1-6	TRBV7-2	-	TGTGCCAGCAGCTCAGGAGGGGTTAGGAATTCACCCCTCCACTTT	CASSSGGVRNSPLHF
-	TRBJ2-3	TRBV27	TRBD2	TGTGCCAGCAGTCCGATTGGACTAGCGGGCACAGATACGCAGTATTTT	CASSPIGLAGTDTQYF
-	TRBJ1-3	TRBV18	-	TGTGCCAGCCGCACGGGGCCGAGCTCTGGAAACACCATATATTTT	CASRTGPSSGNTIYF
-	TRBJ1-4	TRBV11-2	-	TGTGCCAGCAGCCCCACGGCCACTAATGAAAAACTGTTTTTT	CASSPTATNEKLFF
-	TRBJ2-7	TRBV28	TRBD2	TGTGCCAGCGCTGCCCCGACTAGCGGAACCTACGAGCAGTACTTC	CASAAPTSGTYEQYF
-	TRBJ2-3	TRBV6-6	TRBD2	TGTGCCAGCAGACCTACTAGCGGGGGAACGGGTACGCAGTATTTT	CASRPTSGGTGTQYF
few	TRBJ2-3	TRBV27	-	TGTGCCAGCAGTTTTCAGGGGTTCACAGATACGCAGTATTTT	CASSFQGFTDTQYF
-	TRBJ1-2	TRBV6-5	-	TGTGCCAGCAGGAAGACAGGTTCCACTAACTATGGCTACACCTTC	CASRKTGSTNYGYTF
-	TRBJ1-4	TRBV5-4	-	TGTGCCAGCAGCTCAAACCGGGACACCGAGAGAAAACTGTTTTTT	CASSSNRDTERKLFF
once	TRBJ1-4	TRBV5-1	-	TGCGCCAGCAGCTTGGACAAGACTACTATCAATGAAAAACTGTTTTTT	CASSLDKTTINEKLFF
few	TRBJ1-5	TRBV18	TRBD1	TGTGCCAGCTCGCCTCCGGGACAGGGGAGGAATCAGCCCCAGCATTTT	CASSPPGQGRNQPQHF
-	TRBJ2-3	TRBV7-9	-	TGTGCCAGCAGCAGGCTAGCGAGGAATGCAGATACGCAGTATTTT	CASSRLARNADTQYF
-	TRBJ2-5	TRBV7-6	-	TGTGCCAGCAGCTCCCCGGGACAACGAATCCAAGAGACCCAGTACTTC	CASSSPGQRIQETQYF
few	TRBJ2-7	TRBV16	-	TGTGCCAGCAGCCAATCTAAATCGACGCGATGGCAGTACTTC	CASSQSKSTRWQYF
-	TRBJ1-1	TRBV7-2	-	TGTGCCAGCAGCTCCTCGGGGAACACTGAAGCTTTCTTT	CASSSSGNTEAFF
-	TRBJ2-2	TRBV7-2	-	TGTGCCAGCAGGGGGTTAGGGTTTATCACCGGGGAGCTGTTTTTT	CASRGLGFITGELFF
-	TRBJ1-6	TRBV30	TRBD1	TGTGCCTGGATCTGGACAGGGGGAAATTCACCCCTCCACTTT	CAWIWTGGNSPLHF
-	TRBJ2-3	TRBV10-3	TRBD1	TGTGCCATCAGTGAAAGGGACAGACTCACAGATACGCAGTATTTT	CAISERDRLTDTQYF
-	TRBJ2-1	TRBV6-1	TRBD2	TGTGCCAGCAGTGAACCGGGCGGGGGGCCCGGCTCCTACAATGAGCAGTTCTTC	CASSEPGGGPGSYNEQFF
-	TRBJ2-6	TRBV30	-	TGTGCCTGGAGTCGCCACTCTGGGGCCAACGTCCTGACTTTC	CAWSRHSGANVLTF
few	TRBJ2-3	TRBV2	-	TGTGCCAGCAGTGAAGAGGCAGATACGCAGTATTTT	CASSEEADTQYF
once	TRBJ2-3	TRBV2	-	TGTGCCAGCAGTCCTCTAATCCTGAGCACAGATACGCAGTATTTT	CASSPLILSTDTQYF
-	TRBJ2-7	TRBV7-2	TRBD2	TGTGCCAGCAGCTTGCTAGCGGGGGGCGTCGGGGAGCAGTACTTC	CASSLLAGGVGEQYF
-	TRBJ2-7	TRBV6-1	-	TGTGCCAGCAGTGAATGGAGCCGGGGACAAGGGTCCTACGAGCAGTACTTC	CASSEWSRGQGSYEQYF
-	TRBJ2-3	TRBV7-8	-	TGTGCCAGCAGCTTACGGAGCGGGAGCACAGATACGCAGTATTTT	CASSLRSGSTDTQYF
-	TRBJ2-5	TRBV7-8	-	TGTGCCAGCAGCCAGGACTGGCGCGAGACCCAGTACTTC	CASSQDWRETQYF
-	TRBJ2-1	TRBV4-3	-	TGCGCCAGCAGCCAAGATTCGAGGGAAGGATATGAGCAGTTCTTC	CASSQDSREGYEQFF
-	TRBJ2-7	TRBV7-2	-	TGTGCCAGCAAAGGTCGCGGCCTCGAGCAGTACTTC	CASKGRGLEQYF
few	TRBJ1-5	TRBV10-3	-	TGTGCCATCAGTGATCGCCCGGCTAGCAATCAGCCCCAGCATTTT	CAISDRPASNQPQHF
-	TRBJ1-5	TRBV5-4	-	TGTGCCAGCAGCGCAGGGTTCAATCAGCCCCAGCATTTT	CASSAGFNQPQHF
few	TRBJ2-1	TRBV11-3	TRBD1	TGTGCCAGCGGTAGCCCAGGGGGCGCGAAAAATTTCCGATACAATGAGCAGTTCTTC	CASGSPGGAKNFRYNEQFF
-	TRBJ1-1	TRBV28	TRBD1	TGTGCCAGCAGCCCTGTGGACAGGCGGAACACTGAAGCTTTCTTT	CASSPVDRRNTEAFF
-	TRBJ1-1	TRBV11-3	TRBD1	TGTGCCAGCAGCTTAGTTATTCTCACAGGGGATGGTACTGAAGCTTTCTTT	CASSLVILTGDGTEAFF
-	TRBJ2-4	TRBV14	-	TGTGCCAGCAGCCAAGAGCATCTCGGAGGGGCCGGTAGTAACATTCAGTACTTC	CASSQEHLGGAGSNIQYF
-	TRBJ1-2	TRBV30	TRBD1	TGTGCCTGGGATGCAGGGGGTTTGGGCTACACCTTC	CAWDAGGLGYTF
-	TRBJ1-5	TRBV6-5	TRBD1	TGTGCCAGCAGCCTCGGGACAGCACAGCCCCAGCATTTT	CASSLGTAQPQHF
once	TRBJ2-1	TRBV6-6	-	TGTGCCAGCAGTTACCCTCGGCAGTTCTTC	CASSYPRQFF
-	TRBJ1-5	TRBV5-8	-	TGTGCCAGCAGCTTGGAACAGCATTTT	CASSLEQHF
-	TRBJ2-1	TRBV7-2	TRBD1	TGTGCCAGCAGCTTAGAGGGGACAGGATACAATGAGCAGTTCTTC	CASSLEGTGYNEQFF
-	TRBJ1-1	TRBV7-9	TRBD1	TGTGCCAGCAGCTTAAGGGTGGCAGGGGGTGAAGCTTTCTTT	CASSLRVAGGEAFF
-	TRBJ1-5	TRBV28	-	TGTGCCAGCAGTTACCGCGGGGGGGGTCGAGGGCAGCCCCAGCATTTT	CASSYRGGGRGQPQHF
-	TRBJ1-5	TRBV28	TRBD1	TGTGCCAGCAGTACCGGACAGGGGGGCGGTCAGCCCCAGCATTTT	CASSTGQGGGQPQHF
-	TRBJ1-1	TRBV5-1	-	TGCGCCAGCAGCTTGCGGGAGGGAAGGAACACTGAAGCTTTCTTT	CASSLREGRNTEAFF
-	TRBJ2-7	TRBV27	-	TGTGCCAGGGACAGACGGTGTTTCGGCGTCTCCTACGAGCAGTACTTC	CARDRRCFGVSYEQYF
-	TRBJ1-1	TRBV2	TRBD1	TGTGCCAGCAGTGCGGGTCCAGGGGGTGAAGCTTTCTTT	CASSAGPGGEAFF